This TCR beta chain was identified during a study of blood T cell repertoires in COVID-19 (dated by TCRdb to 2019 to 2021). Regarding the complete study: Samples from collaborators originated in the United States, Italy and Spain and spanned both the acute and convalescent phases of COVID-19. The prospective study material was composed of cDNA or gDNA derived from T cells, B-cell-depleted T cells, or PBMCs. Subjects who had been exposed to COVID-19, were actively infected with it, or had recovered from it provided the deeply sampled blood TCRbeta repertoires that made up the dataset. The repertoires were released in a freely available public database meant as a resource for research on the immune response to SARS-CoV-2. The samples were drawn from the first 160 participants of the ongoing ImmuneRACE study and from under 1,500 subjects provided by 6 global collaborators. A de-identified subject ID, COVID-19 status, age in years and sex were almost always included in the sample metadata. Where available, HLA class I and class II types were obtained from metadata supplied by the sample provider rather than from assay-based typing. Overall study results and their limits: The quantity of clinical and demographic metadata differed by source and by participant and was supplied without curation.

Reading from cysteine to phenylalanine, the CDR3 counts 12 amino acids. Only CDR3 DNA remains: 36 bases, in frame from the first base. Trimming at the junction amounts to 4 bases on V and 2 bases on J, and the germline ends lie 9 bases apart. Reading the germline V gene gives CDR1 SQVTM and CDR2 ANQGSEA. As regards this clone: It lacks a known antigen. The sample holds no much larger clone one base away, and base qualities are not on file.

TCRbeta CDR3 regions were amplified from genomic DNA using the immunoSEQ Assay, a bias-controlled multiplex PCR. Under the source paper's analysis protocol: Within the assay, amplification of reference gene primers was used to estimate how many nucleated cells each sample contained. To quantify the absolute abundance of each unique TCRbeta CDR3 rearrangement, sequence reads were collapsed and filtered. For each sample, productive Simpson clonality was calculated as the square root of Simpson's diversity index across productive rearrangements. TCRdb re-hosts the immuneACCESS table, in-frame sequences only. Its copies lack some clones; in the studies checked, an unresolved V gene accounts for under half of them, and the cause for the rest is not known. The D gene and trimming were derived from the DNA, and the V and J assignments and clone size from that table. Counted in this sample were almost 200,000 clones; more than 75% of them appeared once. The ten largest make up roughly 5.7% of the sample.

In Seattle, one collaborating source enrolled patients while the infection was active and tracked those patients longitudinally over the course of disease. Collaborating institutions collected whole blood in K2EDTA tubes following their own protocols. For TCRbeta analysis, collaborators shipped samples as frozen whole blood, isolated PBMCs, or DNA extracted from either of those sample types. Sequencing was done on a sample of peripheral blood. The sequence came from a middle-aged woman with COVID-19, enrolled during active disease. This receptor chain uses TRBV29-1 and TRBJ2-7, with no reliable assignment of the D segment. The CDR3 protein is CSVATETYEQYF. The DNA is TGCAGCGTTGCTACAGAGACCTACGAGCAGTACTTC.